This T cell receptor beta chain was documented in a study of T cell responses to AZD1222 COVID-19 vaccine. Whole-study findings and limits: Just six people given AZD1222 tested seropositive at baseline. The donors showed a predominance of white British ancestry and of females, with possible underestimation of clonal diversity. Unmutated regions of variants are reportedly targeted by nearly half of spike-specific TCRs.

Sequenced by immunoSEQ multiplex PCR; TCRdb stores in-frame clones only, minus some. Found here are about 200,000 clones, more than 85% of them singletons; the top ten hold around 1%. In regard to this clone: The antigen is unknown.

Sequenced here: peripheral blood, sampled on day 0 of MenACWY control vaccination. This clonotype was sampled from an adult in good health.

The CDR3 coding sequence is TGCGCCAGCAGCCAAGGGGAGGGGAAGGGGGCCCAGTACTTC. Amino acid sequence: CASSQGEGKGAQYF. The genes are TRBV4-1 and TRBJ2-5; D possibly corresponds to TRBD2 (7 bases). The CDR3 covers 14 residues. Germline V gene sequence: CDR1 MGHRA, CDR2 YSYEKL. V shed 1 base and J shed 9 bases, with 15 bases lying between them.